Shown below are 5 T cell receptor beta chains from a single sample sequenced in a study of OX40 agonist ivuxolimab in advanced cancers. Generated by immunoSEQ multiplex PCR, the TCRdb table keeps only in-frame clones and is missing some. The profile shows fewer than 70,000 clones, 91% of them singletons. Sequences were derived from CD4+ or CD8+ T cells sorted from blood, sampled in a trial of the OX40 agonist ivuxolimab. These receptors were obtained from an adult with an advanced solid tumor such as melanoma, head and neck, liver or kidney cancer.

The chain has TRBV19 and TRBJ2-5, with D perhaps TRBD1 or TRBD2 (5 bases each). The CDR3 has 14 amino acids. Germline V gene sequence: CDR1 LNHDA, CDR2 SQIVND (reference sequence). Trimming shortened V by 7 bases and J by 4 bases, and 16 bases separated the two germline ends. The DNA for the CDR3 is TGTGCCAGTACCACCACATTGGGACGAGAGACCCAGTACTTC. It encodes CASTTTLGRETQYF. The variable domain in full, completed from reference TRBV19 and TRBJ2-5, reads DGGITQSPKYLFRKEGQNVTLSCEQNLNHDAMYWYRQDPGQGLRLIYYSQIVNDFQKGDIAEGYSVSREKKESFPLTVTSAQKNPTAFYLCASTTTLGRETQYFGPGTRLLVL.

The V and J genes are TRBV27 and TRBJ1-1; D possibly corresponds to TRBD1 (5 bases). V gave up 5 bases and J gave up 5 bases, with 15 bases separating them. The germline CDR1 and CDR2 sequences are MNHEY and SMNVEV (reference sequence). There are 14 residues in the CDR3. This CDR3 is CASSLRGVWTEAFF. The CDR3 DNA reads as TGTGCCAGCAGTCTACGGGGGGTGTGGACTGAAGCTTTCTTT.

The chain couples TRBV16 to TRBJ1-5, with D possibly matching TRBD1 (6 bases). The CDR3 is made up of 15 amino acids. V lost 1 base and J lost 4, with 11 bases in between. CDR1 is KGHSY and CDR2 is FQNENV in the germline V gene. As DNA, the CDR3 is TGTGCCAGCAGCCAATTGAAAGGGACAAATCAGCCCCAGCATTTT. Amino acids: CASSQLKGTNQPQHF.

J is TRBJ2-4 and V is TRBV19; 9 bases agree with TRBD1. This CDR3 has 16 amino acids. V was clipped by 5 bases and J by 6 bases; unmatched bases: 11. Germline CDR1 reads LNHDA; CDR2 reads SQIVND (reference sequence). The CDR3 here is CASSVKDRGGGNIQYF. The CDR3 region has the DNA TGTGCCAGTAGTGTCAAGGACAGGGGCGGGGGAAACATTCAGTACTTC.

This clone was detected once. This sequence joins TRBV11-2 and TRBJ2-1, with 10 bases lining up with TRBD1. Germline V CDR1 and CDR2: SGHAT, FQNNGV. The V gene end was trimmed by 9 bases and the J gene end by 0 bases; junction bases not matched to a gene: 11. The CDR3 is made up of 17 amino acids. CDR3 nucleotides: TGTGCCAGTACCGGGACAGGGGCCGCGAGCTCCTACAATGAGCAGTTCTTC. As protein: CASTGTGAASSYNEQFF.